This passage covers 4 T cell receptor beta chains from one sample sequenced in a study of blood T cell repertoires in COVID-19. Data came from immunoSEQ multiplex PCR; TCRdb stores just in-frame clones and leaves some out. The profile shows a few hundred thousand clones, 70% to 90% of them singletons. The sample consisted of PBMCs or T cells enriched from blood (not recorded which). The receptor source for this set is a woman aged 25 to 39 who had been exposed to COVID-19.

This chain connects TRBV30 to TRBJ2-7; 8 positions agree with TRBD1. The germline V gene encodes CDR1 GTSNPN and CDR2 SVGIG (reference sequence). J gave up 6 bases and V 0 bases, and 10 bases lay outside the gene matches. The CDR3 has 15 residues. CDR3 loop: CAWSVTPDRESEQYF. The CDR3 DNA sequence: TGTGCCTGGAGTGTAACCCCGGACAGGGAGTCCGAGCAGTACTTC. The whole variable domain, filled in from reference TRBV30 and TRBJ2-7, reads SQTIHQWPATLVQPVGSPLSLECTVEGTSNPNLYWYRQAAGRGLQLLFYSVGIGQISSEVPQNLSASRPQDRQFILSSKKLLLSDSGFYLCAWSVTPDRESEQYFGPGTRLTVT.

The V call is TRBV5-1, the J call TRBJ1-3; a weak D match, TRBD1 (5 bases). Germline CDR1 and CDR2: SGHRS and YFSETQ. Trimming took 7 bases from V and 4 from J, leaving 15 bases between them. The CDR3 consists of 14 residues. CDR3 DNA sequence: TGCGCCAGCGCTTCGGGGGATTCGGGAAACACCATATATTTT. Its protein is CASASGDSGNTIYF.

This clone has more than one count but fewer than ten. CDR3 region: CAISEWTANSPLHF. In DNA, the CDR3 is TGTGCCATCAGTGAATGGACAGCTAATTCACCCCTCCACTTT. The chain uses TRBV10-3 and TRBJ1-6; D is perhaps TRBD1 (6 bases). The V gene's germline CDR1 is ENHRY and CDR2 SYGVKD. V lost 3 bases and J lost 6, with 9 bases in between. CDR3 size: 14 residues.

CDR3 sequence reads: CAWSAGTGNYGYTF. CDR3 coding DNA: TGTGCCTGGAGTGCCGGGACAGGGAACTATGGCTACACCTTC. The rearrangement joins TRBV30 to TRBJ1-2; TRBD1 aligns across 9 bases. Germline values: CDR1 GTSNPN, CDR2 SVGIG (reference sequence). The CDR3 runs 14 residues. With 1 base clipped from V and 2 bases from J, the junction kept 2 bases outside the gene matches.